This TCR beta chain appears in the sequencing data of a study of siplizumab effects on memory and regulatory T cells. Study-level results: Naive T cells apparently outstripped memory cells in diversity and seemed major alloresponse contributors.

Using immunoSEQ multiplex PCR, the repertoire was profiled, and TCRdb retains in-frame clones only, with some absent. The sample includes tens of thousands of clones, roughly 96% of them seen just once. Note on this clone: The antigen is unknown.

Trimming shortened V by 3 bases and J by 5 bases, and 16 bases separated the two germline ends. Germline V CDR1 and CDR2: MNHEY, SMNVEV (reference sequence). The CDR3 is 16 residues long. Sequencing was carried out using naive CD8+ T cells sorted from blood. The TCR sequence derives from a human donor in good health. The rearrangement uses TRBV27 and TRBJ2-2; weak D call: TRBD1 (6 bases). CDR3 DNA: TGTGCCAGCAGTTTGGGGAACAGGGTAGCAACCGGGGAGCTGTTTTTT. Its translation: CASSLGNRVATGELFF.